This TCR beta chain was observed in a study of T cell changes during pregnancy in multiple sclerosis. The assay was immunoSEQ multiplex PCR, and TCRdb's table has in-frame clones only and misses some. The sample shows some 40,000 clones, 94% of them seen only once. The material sequenced was CD4+ T cells from peripheral blood mononuclear cells, taken in the second trimester of pregnancy. This receptor was identified in a female donor with multiple sclerosis, enrolled in a pregnancy study.

CDR3 region: CASSVVGGLNTEAFF. The CDR3, as DNA: TGTGCCAGCAGCGTAGTAGGGGGATTGAACACTGAAGCTTTCTTT. V usage is TRBV9 and J usage is TRBJ1-1; possible D gene TRBD1, 6 bases. Germline V gives CDR1 SGDLS, CDR2 YYNGEE. CDR3 size: 15 residues. Trimming shortened V by 0 bases and J by 0 bases, and 9 bases separated the two germline ends.